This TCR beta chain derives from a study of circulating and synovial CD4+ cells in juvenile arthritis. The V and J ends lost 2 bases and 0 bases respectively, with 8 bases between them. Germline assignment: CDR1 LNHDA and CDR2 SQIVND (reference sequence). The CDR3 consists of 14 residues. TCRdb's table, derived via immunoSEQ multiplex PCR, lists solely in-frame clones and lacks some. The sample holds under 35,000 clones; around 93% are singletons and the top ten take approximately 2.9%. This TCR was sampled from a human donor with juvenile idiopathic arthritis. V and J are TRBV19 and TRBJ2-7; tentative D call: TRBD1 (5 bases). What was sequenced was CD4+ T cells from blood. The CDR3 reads CASSINRYSYEQYF. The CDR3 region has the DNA TGTGCCAGTAGTATAAACAGGTACTCCTACGAGCAGTACTTC. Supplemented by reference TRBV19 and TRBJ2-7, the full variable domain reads DGGITQSPKYLFRKEGQNVTLSCEQNLNHDAMYWYRQDPGQGLRLIYYSQIVNDFQKGDIAEGYSVSREKKESFPLTVTSAQKNPTAFYLCASSINRYSYEQYFGPGTRLTVT.